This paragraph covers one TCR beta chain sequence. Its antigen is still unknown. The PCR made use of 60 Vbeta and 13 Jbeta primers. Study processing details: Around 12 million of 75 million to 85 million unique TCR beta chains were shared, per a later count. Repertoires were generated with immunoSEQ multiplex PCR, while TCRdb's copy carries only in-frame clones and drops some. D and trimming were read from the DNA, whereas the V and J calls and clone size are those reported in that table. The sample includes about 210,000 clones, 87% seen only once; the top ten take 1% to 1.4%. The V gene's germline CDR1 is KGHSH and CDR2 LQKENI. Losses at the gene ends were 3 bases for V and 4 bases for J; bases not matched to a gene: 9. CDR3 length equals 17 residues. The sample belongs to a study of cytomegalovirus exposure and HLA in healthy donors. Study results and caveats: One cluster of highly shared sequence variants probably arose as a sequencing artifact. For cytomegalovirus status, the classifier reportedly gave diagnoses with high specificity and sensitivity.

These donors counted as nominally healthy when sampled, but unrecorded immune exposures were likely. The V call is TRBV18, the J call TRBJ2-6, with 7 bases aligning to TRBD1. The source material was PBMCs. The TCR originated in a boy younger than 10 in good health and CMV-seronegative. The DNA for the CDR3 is TGTGCCAGCTCACCGCAGGGGGAGCGTTTCGGGGCCAACGTCCTGACTTTC. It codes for CASSPQGERFGANVLTF.